These 10 T cell receptor beta chains share one sample of origin, sequenced in a study of T cells in Graves' hyperthyroidism and ophthalmopathy. The source material, RNA transcripts, was used to amplify TCR beta CDR3 regions. RT-PCR in the first round (using the HTBI primer set) targeted the TCR CDR3. One entry per CDR3 protein results from TCRdb running MiXCR on the multiplex PCR reads. The profile shows 700,000 or so distinct CDR3 sequences, about 15% of them singletons. The sample comprised blood. These TCRs come from a woman between 50 and 59 years old with Graves' ophthalmopathy.

There are a few counts of this clonotype. The DNA for the CDR3 is TGTGCCAGTAGCGGGAACCCCTACAATGAGCAGTTCTTC. Translation: CASSGNPYNEQFF. The V gene is TRBV19, the J gene TRBJ2-1; TRBD2 is a possible D gene (5 bases). The CDR3 runs to 13 residues. V was clipped by 6 bases and J by 2 bases, with 8 bases between them. Germline V gene lookup returns CDR1 LNHDA and CDR2 SQIVND (reference sequence).

This clonotype was picked up many times. The chain uses TRBV20-1 and TRBJ2-7, with unresolved D. V lost 3 bases to trimming and J lost 3 bases, with 15 bases between them. CDR1 is DFQATT, CDR2 SNEGSKA, per germline (reference sequence). The CDR3 spans 14 residues. Here the CDR3 reads CSASLDGRFYEQYF. For the CDR3, the DNA is TGCAGTGCTAGCCTGGACGGTAGATTCTACGAGCAGTACTTC.

This clonotype came up a few times. V gene TRBV19 combines with J gene TRBJ2-7, with D perhaps matching TRBD1 (5 bases). CDR1 and CDR2 from the germline V gene are LNHDA and SQIVND (reference sequence). This CDR3 has 13 residues. Deletions cut 4 bases from V and 5 bases from J, with 12 bases between. CDR3 sequence reads: CASSSRALNEQYF. Here the CDR3 DNA reads TGTGCCAGTAGTAGCAGGGCCTTGAACGAGCAGTACTTC.

This clonotype was detected only a few times. V usage is TRBV27 and J usage is TRBJ2-2; 10 positions match TRBD2. Looked up from germline, CDR1 is MNHEY and CDR2 is SMNVEV (reference sequence). The CDR3 runs 16 residues. After removal of 5 bases from V and 3 bases from J, the junction contained 6 bases not matched to a gene. CDR3 sequence reads: CASSELAGHDTGELFF. The CDR3 nucleotides are TGTGCCAGCAGTGAACTAGCGGGACACGACACCGGGGAGCTGTTTTTT.

This clonotype was seen many times. As DNA, the CDR3 is TGTGCCAGCAGTTTGTTCGGGGGCTTGAACACTGAAGCTTTCTTT. Protein: CASSLFGGLNTEAFF. V gene TRBV28 combines with J gene TRBJ1-1; tentatively, D is TRBD1 (6 bases). The V end lost 3 bases, the J end lost 0 bases, and 11 bases lay between the germline ends. This CDR3 is 15 amino acids long. Germline V gene data show CDR1 as MDHEN and CDR2 as SYDVKM.

This clonotype occurred a few times. The chain uses TRBV28 and TRBJ1-3; D is possibly TRBD1 (5 bases). CDR1 is MDHEN, CDR2 SYDVKM, per germline. This CDR3 is built from 16 residues. Deletions cut 6 bases from V and 0 bases from J, with 15 bases between. CDR3 sequence: CASSSGRDSSGNTIYF. CDR3 DNA sequence: TGTGCCAGCAGCTCCGGTCGTGACAGCTCTGGAAACACCATATATTTT. The full variable domain, its missing parts supplied by reference TRBV28 and TRBJ1-3, is DVKVTQSSRYLVKRTGEKVFLECVQDMDHENMFWYRQDPGLGLRLIYFSYDVKMKEKGDIPEGYSVSREKKERFSLILESASTNQTSMYLCASSSGRDSSGNTIYFGEGSWLTVV.

This clonotype was observed many times. This sequence joins TRBV7-2 and TRBJ2-1; 9 positions agree with TRBD2. The CDR3 has 17 amino acids. J was trimmed by 4 bases and V by 1 base; bases with no gene match: 8. Germline loops: CDR1 SGHTA, CDR2 FQGNSA. CDR3 DNA: TGTGCCAGCAGCTTAGGTAGCGGGAGTTTCTCTTACAATGAGCAGTTCTTC. Its protein is CASSLGSGSFSYNEQFF.

This clonotype was found many times. The chain joins TRBV28 to TRBJ2-2; D ambiguous. The CDR3 length is 13 residues. Trimming removed 6 bases from V and 4 bases from J, with 9 bases in between. Germline assignment: CDR1 MDHEN and CDR2 SYDVKM. CDR3 protein: CASRVQTTGELFF. CDR3 DNA sequence: TGTGCCAGCAGGGTACAAACCACCGGGGAGCTGTTTTTT. Full variable domain (missing parts from reference TRBV28 and TRBJ2-2): DVKVTQSSRYLVKRTGEKVFLECVQDMDHENMFWYRQDPGLGLRLIYFSYDVKMKEKGDIPEGYSVSREKKERFSLILESASTNQTSMYLCASRVQTTGELFFGEGSRLTVL.

This clonotype was seen only a few times. With a much larger clone just one base away, this may be a read error. In nucleotides, the CDR3 is TGTACCAGCAGCTTAAGGATGCTGCAGACACGCACAGATACGCAGTATTTT. As protein: CTSSLRMLQTRTDTQYF. The chain couples TRBV7-2 to TRBJ2-3; no clear D. Trimming cost V 2 bases and J 1 base, with 16 bases left between them. Germline CDR1 and CDR2: SGHTA and FQGNSA. The CDR3 spans 17 residues.

Ten or more counts support this clonotype. The rearrangement links TRBV28 to TRBJ2-2; D might be TRBD2 (6 bases). This CDR3 is 15 amino acids long. Trimming left V 3 bases short and J 1 base short, with 9 bases between. From germline, CDR1 is MDHEN and CDR2 SYDVKM. CDR3 DNA sequence: TGTGCCAGCAGTTTCGCGGGATTGAACACCGGGGAGCTGTTTTTT. This encodes CASSFAGLNTGELFF. Looking up the rest from reference TRBV28 and TRBJ2-2 gives the full variable domain: DVKVTQSSRYLVKRTGEKVFLECVQDMDHENMFWYRQDPGLGLRLIYFSYDVKMKEKGDIPEGYSVSREKKERFSLILESASTNQTSMYLCASSFAGLNTGELFFGEGSRLTVL.